The next 5 T cell receptor beta chains were all read from a single sample in a study of T cell clonality in common variable immunodeficiency. Some clones are missing from TCRdb's copy, which holds only in-frame ones; the method was immunoSEQ multiplex PCR. The data show roughly 50,000 clones, with none appearing a single time. Sequenced material: peripheral blood mononuclear cells. The receptors were gathered from a person aged 18 to 70 in good health.

This clone was counted many times. The read comes to an end 3 residues before the CDR3 does, leaving the germline J gene to fill in the end. The chain recombines TRBV10-3 with TRBJ1-6; D is perhaps TRBD1 (6 bases). The ends were cut back, 6 bases at V and 6 bases at J, with 15 bases in the middle. The CDR3 loop spans 15 amino acids. Germline V gene lookup returns CDR1 ENHRY and CDR2 SYGVKD. The CDR3 bases that were read are TGTGCCATCAGGGACTCATGGGGGCCTAATTCACCC. Translating gives CAIRDSWGPNSP. The whole CDR3 protein reads CAIRDSWGPNSPLHF.

Concerning this clone itself: The read stops 3 residues short of the end of the CDR3; the missing end is completed from the germline J gene. This chain connects TRBV5-1 to TRBJ1-2; D might be TRBD1 (5 bases). CDR3 length: 13 residues. Germline CDR1 reads SGHRS; CDR2 reads YFSETQ. The CDR3 sequence is CASSLGQTDTYTF. CDR3 DNA, as far as it was read: TGCGCCAGCAGCTTAGGGCAGACAGATACC.

This clone has a count of ten or more. The read ends 3 residues before the CDR3 terminus; that terminus is restored from the germline J gene. The V call is TRBV11-2, the J call TRBJ1-3, with 8 bases aligning to TRBD1. This CDR3 comprises 14 residues. Trimming removed 5 bases from V and 9 bases from J; junction bases left unmatched: 9. Per germline, CDR1 SGHAT and CDR2 FQNNGV. CDR3 sequence: CASSQNRGSRTIYF. The sequenced part of the CDR3 DNA is TGTGCCAGCAGCCAGAACAGGGGGTCCCGCACC.

This clone has a count of ten or more. The read ends 3 residues before the CDR3 terminus; that terminus is restored from the germline J gene. This chain connects TRBV19 to TRBJ1-1, with TRBD1 as a possible D gene (5 bases). Trimming removed 1 base from V and 7 bases from J, with 13 bases in between. The CDR3 runs 14 residues. From germline, CDR1 is LNHDA and CDR2 SQIVND (reference sequence). CDR3: CASSIGRGEGEAFF. Partial CDR3 DNA: TGTGCCAGTAGTATAGGTCGGGGGGAGGGTGAA.

Ten or more counts support this clone. The read comes to an end 3 residues before the CDR3 does, leaving the germline J gene to fill in the end. This rearrangement joins TRBV29-1 to TRBJ2-1; D tentatively reads TRBD1 or TRBD2 (5 bases each). The germline CDR1 and CDR2 sequences are SQVTM and ANQGSEA. The V gene lost 7 bases and the J gene lost 9 bases, with 16 bases spanning the gap. This CDR3 has 12 residues. The DNA read from the CDR3 is TGCAGCGCCGAACTCCAGGGAGTTGAG. This codes for CSAELQGVE. The full CDR3 is CSAELQGVEQFF.